Following are 17 T cell receptor beta chains from one sample sequenced in a study of blood T cell repertoires in COVID-19. Profiled with immunoSEQ multiplex PCR; TCRdb holds only in-frame clones, not every one. In the table there are roughly 200,000 clones, approximately 83% of which are singletons. Sequencing was carried out using peripheral blood. The receptors originated from a woman aged 40 to 49 with COVID-19, enrolled during active disease.

The table lists this clone with a few counts. V gene TRBV18 combines with J gene TRBJ2-7; maybe TRBD1 (6 bases). Germline CDR1 is KGHSH and CDR2 is LQKENI. The CDR3 has 13 amino acids. Trimming cost V 6 bases and J 6 bases, with 15 bases left between them. The CDR3 region has the DNA TGTGCCAGCTCCACGGGACACGCCCTCGAGCAGTACTTC. Its protein product is CASSTGHALEQYF.

The chain links TRBV5-4 to TRBJ1-4; 7 nucleotides align to TRBD1. The CDR3 loop spans 15 amino acids. Trimming cost V 4 bases and J 5 bases; bases outside gene matches: 8. Germline V gives CDR1 SGHNT, CDR2 YYREEE (reference sequence). CDR3 in DNA: TGTGCCAGCAGCCCGACAGGGAGAGCAAATGAAAAACTGTTTTTT. Amino acids: CASSPTGRANEKLFF. The whole variable domain, remainder taken from reference TRBV5-4 and TRBJ1-4, is ETGVTQSPTHLIKTRGQQVTLRCSSQSGHNTVSWYQQALGQGPQFIFQYYREEENGRGNFPPRFSGLQFPNYSSELNVNALELDDSALYLCASSPTGRANEKLFFGSGTQLSVL.

This clone was seen a few times. The gene calls are TRBV10-1 and TRBJ2-7; possibly TRBD1 for D (5 bases). V lost 11 bases to trimming and J lost 5 bases, with 13 bases between them. CDR1 WNHNN and CDR2 SYGVQD come from the germline V gene (reference sequence). The CDR3 runs to 11 residues. CDR3: CASTGTHEQYF. CDR3 DNA: TGCGCCTCCACAGGAACCCACGAGCAGTACTTC.

This clone showed up just a few times. The chain recombines TRBV4-2 with TRBJ2-1; possibly TRBD1 for D (5 bases). CDR3 size: 13 residues. V lost 8 bases to trimming and J lost 7 bases, with 15 bases between them. The germline gives CDR1 LGHNA, CDR2 YNFKEQ. CDR3 in DNA: TGTGCCAGCGGCAGGGATTTGGGGAATGAGCAGTTCTTC. Its protein product is CASGRDLGNEQFF.

V is TRBV6-1 and J is TRBJ1-5; tentative D call: TRBD1 (5 bases). The CDR3 covers 19 residues. Germline loops: CDR1 MNHNS, CDR2 SASEGT. V shed 2 bases and J shed 4 bases, with 24 bases lying between them. DNA of the CDR3: TGTGCCAGCAGTGAACGCGGTGGTCCGTTCAGGGTGGGTAATCAGCCCCAGCATTTT. Its translation is CASSERGGPFRVGNQPQHF.

The rearrangement joins TRBV19 to TRBJ1-1; D gene uncertain. V lost 7 bases and J lost 1, with 7 bases in between. Germline V CDR1 and CDR2: LNHDA, SQIVND (reference sequence). The CDR3 has 12 residues. CDR3 in DNA: TGTGCCAGTACCATGGCGAACACTGAAGCTTTCTTT. It specifies CASTMANTEAFF.

This rearrangement joins TRBV28 to TRBJ2-5; 12 bases are a match to TRBD2. The CDR3 covers 15 residues. V lost 8 bases, J lost 4 bases, and 8 bases stayed unmatched. The germline V gene has CDR1 MDHEN and CDR2 SYDVKM. For the CDR3, the DNA is TGTGCCAGCCGCCGCCTAGCGGGAGGGGGAGAGACCCAGTACTTC. Protein sequence: CASRRLAGGGETQYF.

The V gene is TRBV10-3, the J gene TRBJ1-2; 8 nucleotides line up with TRBD1. The CDR3 contains 13 residues. CDR1 is ENHRY, CDR2 SYGVKD, per germline. V dropped 11 bases and J dropped 3; count of bases not matched to a gene: 8. The CDR3 DNA follows: TGTGCCGTCGACAGGGGCGCGGACTATGGCTACACCTTC. Its translation is CAVDRGADYGYTF.

The rearrangement joins TRBV5-1 to TRBJ2-5, with 8 bases that match TRBD1. The CDR3 runs to 13 residues. CDR1 is SGHRS, CDR2 YFSETQ, per germline. V shed 4 bases, J shed 4 bases, and the junction held 3 bases outside the gene matches. The CDR3 DNA sequence: TGCGCCAGCAGCGCAGGGGGCGGAGAGACCCAGTACTTC. This translates into CASSAGGGETQYF.

The gene calls are TRBV11-2 and TRBJ2-7; 9 positions match TRBD2. V gave up 1 base and J gave up 2 bases; unmatched junction bases: 6. CDR1 is SGHAT and CDR2 is FQNNGV in the germline V gene. The CDR3 is 16 amino acids. DNA of the CDR3: TGTGCCAGCAGCTTAGGTCGCCTAGCGGGGACCTACGAGCAGTACTTC. This sequence encodes CASSLGRLAGTYEQYF.

The chain has TRBV29-1 and TRBJ1-5; D is ambiguous. CDR1 and CDR2 (germline): SQVTM, ANQGSEA. The CDR3 length is 13 residues. Trimming pared 4 bases from V and 3 bases from J, leaving 10 bases between. The CDR3 loop is CSVGPGFNQPQHF. The CDR3 nucleotides are TGCAGCGTTGGCCCGGGATTCAATCAGCCCCAGCATTTT.

The genes are TRBV6-4 and TRBJ1-2; no firm D call. Deletions cut 2 bases from V and 7 bases from J, with 11 bases between. Germline-derived CDR1 and CDR2 are MRHNA and SNTAGT. The CDR3 runs to 13 residues. CDR3 protein: CASSDRGRTGYTF. CDR3 nucleotides: TGTGCCAGCAGTGACCGCGGCCGAACTGGCTACACCTTC.

The count of this clone is one. The CDR3 coding sequence is TGTGCCAGCAGCTCCGGTATGTTCTCTGGGGCCAACGTCCTGACTTTC. Translated, it gives CASSSGMFSGANVLTF. The rearrangement uses TRBV5-5 and TRBJ2-6; D ambiguous. The CDR3 is made up of 16 amino acids. The germline gives CDR1 SGHKS, CDR2 YYEKEE (reference sequence). Trimming took off 3 bases at V and 0 bases at J, with 10 bases between the two ends.

The CDR3 spells CASSYDRATNEKLFF. CDR3 coding DNA: TGTGCCAGCAGTTACGACAGAGCAACTAATGAAAAACTGTTTTTT. The rearrangement links TRBV6-5 to TRBJ1-4; tentatively, D is TRBD1 (5 bases). Trimming cost V 2 bases and J 0 bases, with 7 bases left between them. The CDR3 spans 15 residues. Germline V gene sequence: CDR1 MNHEY, CDR2 SVGAGI.

This clone was observed once. The chain carries TRBV4-1 and TRBJ2-2, with 8 bases matching TRBD2. CDR3 length: 18 amino acids. Trimming cost V 1 base and J 0 bases; bases outside gene matches: 7. From germline, CDR1 is MGHRA and CDR2 YSYEKL. CDR3 in DNA: TGCGCCAGCAGCCAAGCCCGTTCTAGCGGGCCGAACACCGGGGAGCTGTTTTTT. Translation gives CASSQARSSGPNTGELFF.

This clone appeared a single time. This chain links TRBV24-1 with TRBJ1-5; 9 bases map to TRBD1. The CDR3 sequence is 15 residues long. The ends lost 6 bases at V and 5 bases at J; junction bases unmatched: 7. Germline V gives CDR1 KGHDR, CDR2 SFDVKD. CDR3 coding DNA: TGTGCCACCAGTCCAGGGACAGGGACCGATCAGCCCCAGCATTTT. This sequence encodes CATSPGTGTDQPQHF.

This rearrangement joins TRBV27 to TRBJ1-3, with unresolved D. The germline V gene has CDR1 MNHEY and CDR2 SMNVEV (reference sequence). The length of the CDR3 is 10 residues. Trimming cost V 11 bases and J 8 bases, with 10 bases left between them. The CDR3 reads CACTGYTIYF. The CDR3 nucleotides read TGTGCCTGTACGGGGTACACCATATATTTT.